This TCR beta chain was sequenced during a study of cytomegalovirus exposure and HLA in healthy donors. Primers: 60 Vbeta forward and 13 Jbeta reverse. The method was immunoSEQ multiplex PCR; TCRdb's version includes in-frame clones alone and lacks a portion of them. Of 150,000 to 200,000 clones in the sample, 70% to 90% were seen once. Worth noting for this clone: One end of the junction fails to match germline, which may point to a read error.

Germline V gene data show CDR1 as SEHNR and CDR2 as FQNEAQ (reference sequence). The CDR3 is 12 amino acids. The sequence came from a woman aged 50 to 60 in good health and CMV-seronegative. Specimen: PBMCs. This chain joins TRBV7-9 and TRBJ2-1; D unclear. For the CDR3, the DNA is TGTTCCAGCAGTTTAGCAGCGAATGAGCAGTTCTTC. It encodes CSSSLAANEQFF.